This passage covers 10 T cell receptor beta chains from one sample sequenced in a study of T cell responses to AZD1222 COVID-19 vaccine. This table comes from immunoSEQ multiplex PCR, and its TCRdb copy is limited to in-frame clones, with some not included. The data hold tens of thousands of clones, with approximately 91% observed a single time. The input for sequencing was peripheral blood, taken on day 0 of MenACWY control vaccination. These receptors were obtained from an adult in good health.

This chain joins TRBV6-5 and TRBJ1-2; 8 bases align to TRBD1. Germline loops: CDR1 MNHEY, CDR2 SVGAGI. The CDR3 has 15 amino acids. The V segment lost 2 bases and the J segment 4 bases; nucleotides outside the gene matches: 6. CDR3 in amino acids: CASSYLGQEIYGYTF. In DNA, the CDR3 is TGTGCCAGCAGTTACCTGGGACAGGAGATCTATGGCTACACCTTC.

This clone was recorded a few times. The rearrangement links TRBV7-9 to TRBJ2-1; tentatively, D is TRBD2 (5 bases). V was shortened by 11 bases and J by 4 bases, with 12 bases between the two germline ends. Per germline, CDR1 SEHNR and CDR2 FQNEAQ (reference sequence). The CDR3 covers 12 residues. The CDR3 spells CAASRGYNEQFF. CDR3 coding DNA: TGTGCCGCCAGTCGGGGTTACAATGAGCAGTTCTTC.

This sequence joins TRBV5-4 and TRBJ1-4; possible D gene TRBD1, 6 bases. The CDR3 consists of 16 residues. Germline V lookup: CDR1 SGHNT, CDR2 YYREEE (reference sequence). The ends were cut back, 4 bases at V and 5 bases at J, with 18 bases in the middle. CDR3 amino acids: CASSIERDTRNEKLFF. The CDR3 bases are TGTGCCAGCAGCATAGAACGGGACACCCGAAATGAAAAACTGTTTTTT.

The chain uses TRBV4-3 and TRBJ2-1; 7 nucleotides align to TRBD2. The ends lost 11 bases at V and 1 base at J; junction bases unmatched: 11. This CDR3 has 15 amino acids. Germline CDR1 reads LGHNA; CDR2 reads YSLEER. The CDR3 DNA reads TGCGCCGCCGGACGTGGGGGGGAATCCTACAATGAGCAGTTCTTC. This translates into CAAGRGGESYNEQFF.

In its sample, this clone was seen a few times. The chain links TRBV6-5 to TRBJ1-1; TRBD1 matches 8 bases. The germline V gene encodes CDR1 MNHEY and CDR2 SVGAGI. With V trimmed by 0 bases and J by 6 bases, 6 bases remained unmatched. The CDR3 spans 15 residues. The CDR3 DNA is TGTGCCAGCAGTTACTCCGGGACAGGTATGGCTGAAGCTTTCTTT. Residues: CASSYSGTGMAEAFF.

This chain uses TRBV11-3 with TRBJ1-6; D possibly corresponds to TRBD1 (5 bases). CDR3 length equals 13 residues. The V gene's germline CDR1 is SGHNT and CDR2 YENEEA. Trimming removed 1 base at V and 10 bases at J, with 8 bases between. As DNA, the CDR3 is TGTGCCAGCAGCTTAGTCAGGGACTCACCCCTCCACTTT. The encoded protein is CASSLVRDSPLHF.

This chain links TRBV10-3 with TRBJ1-2, with D tentatively TRBD1 (5 bases). Per the germline V gene, CDR1 is ENHRY and CDR2 is SYGVKD. V was cut by 2 bases and J by 5 bases, with 9 bases left in between. This CDR3 contains 13 residues. The CDR3 protein is CAISEDSRYGYTF. As DNA, the CDR3 is TGTGCCATCAGTGAGGACAGTAGGTATGGCTACACCTTC.

The rearrangement joins TRBV30 to TRBJ1-4; 12 bases are shared with TRBD1. Germline loops: CDR1 GTSNPN, CDR2 SVGIG (reference sequence). The CDR3 is 14 amino acids. V shed 5 bases and J 8 bases; nucleotides not matched to a gene: 6. This chain's CDR3 is CAWGTGGKREKLFF. The DNA of the CDR3 is TGTGCCTGGGGGACAGGGGGCAAGAGGGAAAAACTGTTTTTT. The full variable domain, rest sourced from reference TRBV30 and TRBJ1-4, is SQTIHQWPATLVQPVGSPLSLECTVEGTSNPNLYWYRQAAGRGLQLLFYSVGIGQISSEVPQNLSASRPQDRQFILSSKKLLLSDSGFYLCAWGTGGKREKLFFGSGTQLSVL.

This rearrangement joins TRBV11-3 to TRBJ1-1; 7 bases agree with TRBD1. The V segment lost 6 bases and the J segment 5 bases; nucleotides outside the gene matches: 6. Germline V gives CDR1 SGHNT, CDR2 YENEEA. The CDR3 is 13 amino acids. The CDR3 nucleotides are TGTGCCAGCAGGAACAGGGGTTGGACTGAAGCTTTCTTT. Its protein is CASRNRGWTEAFF.

The rearrangement links TRBV7-9 to TRBJ2-3; the match to TRBD2 covers 12 bases. The CDR3 loop spans 15 amino acids. CDR1 SEHNR and CDR2 FQNEAQ come from the germline V gene (reference sequence). Germline trimming cut 6 bases from V and 3 bases from J; bases unmatched to any gene: 4. CDR3 in DNA: TGTGCCAGCAGTTTACTAGCGGGGGGAACAGATACGCAGTATTTT. Its translation is CASSLLAGGTDTQYF.